These 16 T cell receptor beta chains came from one sample sequenced in a study of cytomegalovirus exposure and HLA in healthy donors. The PCR ran on 60 Vbeta and 13 Jbeta primers. Repertoires were generated with immunoSEQ multiplex PCR, while TCRdb's copy carries only in-frame clones and drops some. The table has around 200,000 clones, 80% seen once. The sample comprised PBMCs. The receptors stem from a boy under 18 in good health and CMV-seronegative.

This chain uses TRBV27 with TRBJ1-1, with unresolved D. Deletions cut 6 bases from V and 1 base from J, with 18 bases between. CDR3 size: 16 residues. Germline CDR1 MNHEY, CDR2 SMNVEV (reference sequence). The CDR3 protein is CASRLWGGIENTEAFF. The CDR3 DNA follows: TGTGCCAGCAGACTATGGGGAGGGATCGAGAACACTGAAGCTTTCTTT.

The chain recombines TRBV13 with TRBJ1-2; tentative D call: TRBD1 (5 bases). The germline CDR1 and CDR2 sequences are PRHDT and FYEKMQ (reference sequence). The CDR3 loop spans 16 amino acids. The V end lost 5 bases, the J end lost 4 bases, and 20 bases lay between the germline ends. The CDR3 DNA is TGTGCCAGCAGCGTCGGTAGGGGAGGAGACCGCTATGGCTACACCTTC. This translates into CASSVGRGGDRYGYTF.

The V and J genes are TRBV13 and TRBJ1-2; 8 bases map to TRBD1. Germline-derived CDR1 and CDR2 are PRHDT and FYEKMQ (reference sequence). There are 21 residues in the CDR3. J lost 1 base, V lost 5 bases, and 24 bases had no gene match. The CDR3 DNA is TGTGCCAGCAGCGTTCCGGAACAGGGGGAATCTTTATTAAGTTTTAACTATGGCTACACCTTC. It codes for CASSVPEQGESLLSFNYGYTF. The complete variable domain, with remaining parts taken from reference TRBV13 and TRBJ1-2, reads AAGVIQSPRHLIKEKRETATLKCYPIPRHDTVYWYQQGPGQDPQFLISFYEKMQSDKGSIPDRFSAQQFSDYHSELNMSSLELGDSALYFCASSVPEQGESLLSFNYGYTFGSGTRLTVV.

V gene TRBV6-5 combines with J gene TRBJ1-5, with D tentatively TRBD1 (6 bases). The CDR3 consists of 15 residues. The germline gives CDR1 MNHEY, CDR2 SVGAGI. Trimming shortened V by 5 bases and J by 0 bases, and 11 bases separated the two germline ends. The DNA for the CDR3 is TGTGCCAGCAGTCGGACAGTTTATAGCAATCAGCCCCAGCATTTT. Encoded protein: CASSRTVYSNQPQHF.

This clone was found once. The chain combines TRBV11-3 with TRBJ2-7, with 10 bases lining up with TRBD2. This CDR3 has 14 amino acids. The junction had 8 bases not matched to a gene; V was cut back by 8 bases and J by 4 bases. From germline, CDR1 is SGHNT and CDR2 YENEEA. Here the CDR3 reads CASRLRTSGYEQYF. CDR3 nucleotide sequence: TGTGCCAGCCGGCTAAGGACTAGCGGATACGAGCAGTACTTC.

The chain joins TRBV4-1 to TRBJ1-2; D call uncertain. Per the germline V gene, CDR1 is MGHRA and CDR2 is YSYEKL. V was clipped by 0 bases and J by 4 bases, with 15 bases between them. The CDR3 consists of 16 residues. The CDR3, as DNA: TGCGCCAGCAGCCAAGATCCTCAGGATTCTCTCTATGGCTACACCTTC. Amino acid sequence: CASSQDPQDSLYGYTF.

A word on this clone: Compared with germline, one end of the junction differs, possibly owing to a read error. V usage is TRBV10-3 and J usage is TRBJ2-5, with 10 bases fitting TRBD2. Germline V gene lookup returns CDR1 ENHRY and CDR2 SYGVKD. The CDR3 has 18 residues. The CDR3 region has the DNA TGTGCCACCAGTGCCCCCAGCGGGGGGGCCGAGACGAGTGAGACCCAGTACTTC. This codes for CATSAPSGGAETSETQYF.

The V call is TRBV13, the J call TRBJ2-3, with TRBD2 identical over 11 bases. The trim removed 1 base at V and 2 bases at J, leaving 2 bases unmatched. The CDR3 loop spans 16 amino acids. CDR1 is PRHDT, CDR2 FYEKMQ, per germline (reference sequence). This CDR3 reads CASSLVGLAATDTQYF. The CDR3 DNA follows: TGTGCCAGCAGCTTAGTGGGACTAGCGGCCACAGATACGCAGTATTTT. Combining the CDR3 with reference TRBV13 and TRBJ2-3 gives the whole variable domain AAGVIQSPRHLIKEKRETATLKCYPIPRHDTVYWYQQGPGQDPQFLISFYEKMQSDKGSIPDRFSAQQFSDYHSELNMSSLELGDSALYFCASSLVGLAATDTQYFGPGTRLTVL.

This clone appeared a few times. The V call is TRBV5-4, the J call TRBJ2-7, with D possibly TRBD1 on 6 matching bases. The germline gives CDR1 SGHNT, CDR2 YYREEE (reference sequence). Trimming took 1 base from V and 4 from J, leaving 15 bases between them. The CDR3 has 15 residues. The CDR3 DNA follows: TGTGCCAGCAGCTTGCCCTCAGGGGCGTATTACGAGCAGTACTTC. Protein sequence: CASSLPSGAYYEQYF.

In this sample, this clone is medium-sized. This chain connects TRBV5-4 to TRBJ1-2; D remains ambiguous. V lost 4 bases and J 7 bases, leaving 11 bases between the germline ends. CDR1 is SGHNT, CDR2 YYREEE, per germline (reference sequence). The CDR3 is 12 amino acids. The CDR3 coding sequence is TGTGCCAGCAGCAACCTCGCGGGTGGCTACACCTTC. It encodes CASSNLAGGYTF.

This rearrangement joins TRBV7-2 to TRBJ2-5; TRBD1 is a possible D gene (7 bases). The J call may be mistaken, given a closer DNA end match to TRBJ2-7. This CDR3 comprises 14 residues. Germline V gene lookup returns CDR1 SGHTA and CDR2 FQGNSA. CDR3 nucleotide sequence: TGTGCCAGCAGCTTAGGTCCAGGGGGGAACGAGCAGTACTTC. Translating it yields CASSLGPGGNEQYF.

A single count supports this clone. An end of the junction does not agree with germline; a read error may underlie this. The genes are TRBV6-4 and TRBJ2-5; no reliable D call. The germline CDR1 and CDR2 sequences are MRHNA and SNTAGT. This CDR3 spans 13 amino acids. The CDR3 DNA reads as TGTACCAGCAGTGCCGACTGGCAAGAGACCCAGTACTTC. It yields the protein CTSSADWQETQYF.

The chain employs TRBV11-3 and TRBJ2-5; D is possibly TRBD2 (6 bases). This CDR3 contains 16 residues. V shed 4 bases and J shed 5 bases, with 20 bases lying between them. Germline V gene sequence: CDR1 SGHNT, CDR2 YENEEA. This chain's CDR3 is CASSSLVPEGSETQYF. In DNA, the CDR3 is TGTGCCAGCAGCTCCTTGGTCCCGGAGGGTTCGGAGACCCAGTACTTC.

The chain carries TRBV19 and TRBJ1-2; TRBD1 aligns across 11 bases. Germline V gene sequence: CDR1 LNHDA, CDR2 SQIVND (reference sequence). The CDR3 has 15 residues. J gave up 5 bases and V 5 bases, and 7 bases lay outside the gene matches. The CDR3 coding sequence is TGTGCCAGTAGTTCGGCCGGGACAGGGGGGTATGGCTACACCTTC. It yields the protein CASSSAGTGGYGYTF.

The CDR3 protein is CASSPSTGTGGNGYGYTF. Here the CDR3 DNA reads TGTGCCAGCTCGCCTTCTACCGGGACAGGGGGCAATGGCTATGGCTACACCTTC. The rearrangement joins TRBV18 to TRBJ1-2, with 12 bases aligning to TRBD1. The junction had 15 bases not matched to a gene; V was cut back by 6 bases and J by 4 bases. The CDR3 covers 18 residues. Per the germline V gene, CDR1 is KGHSH and CDR2 is LQKENI.

This rearrangement joins TRBV11-2 to TRBJ2-1; tentatively, D is TRBD2 (6 bases). V was pared by 1 base and J by 2 bases, with 9 bases between. The CDR3 is made up of 15 amino acids. Germline V gene sequence: CDR1 SGHAT, CDR2 FQNNGV. DNA for the CDR3: TGTGCCAGCAGCTTAGGAGGAGGGACCTACAATGAGCAGTTCTTC. Protein: CASSLGGGTYNEQFF.